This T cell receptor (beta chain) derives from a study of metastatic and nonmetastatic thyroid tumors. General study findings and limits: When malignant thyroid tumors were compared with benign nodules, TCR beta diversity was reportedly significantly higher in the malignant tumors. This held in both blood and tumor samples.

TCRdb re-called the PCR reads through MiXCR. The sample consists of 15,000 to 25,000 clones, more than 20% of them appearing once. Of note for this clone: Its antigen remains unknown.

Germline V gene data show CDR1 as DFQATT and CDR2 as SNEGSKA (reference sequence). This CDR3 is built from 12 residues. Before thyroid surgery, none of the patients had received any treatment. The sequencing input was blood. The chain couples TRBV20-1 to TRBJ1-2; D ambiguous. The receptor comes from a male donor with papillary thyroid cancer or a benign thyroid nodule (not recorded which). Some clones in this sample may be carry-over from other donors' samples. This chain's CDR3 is CSEARGNYGYTF. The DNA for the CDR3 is TGCAGCGAGGCCAGAGGGAACTATGGCTACACCTTC.